This T cell receptor beta chain was captured in a study of T-cell reconstitution after alpha-beta-depleted transplantation in children. This clonotype was observed many times. Researchers prepared the TCRbeta library using unique molecular identifiers, the study reports. TCRdb re-called the PCR reads with MiXCR, one entry per CDR3 protein. Of 170,000 or so distinct CDR3 sequences listed, 6% to 7% were seen once; the top ten hold around 2.7%. Per the germline V gene, CDR1 is SQVTM and CDR2 is ANQGSEA. The CDR3 totals 13 residues. The V end lost 8 bases, the J end lost 2 bases, and 13 bases lay between the germline ends.

The V and J genes are TRBV29-1 and TRBJ2-1; D possibly corresponds to TRBD2 (5 bases). The sequence was collected from a human donor who donated a stem cell graft to a child with Wiskott-Aldrich syndrome. Material: PBMCs from the stem cell graft donor, obtained from the stem cell graft. The CDR3 nucleotides read TGCAGCCCGGGAAACATAACCTACAATGAGCAGTTCTTC. Its protein product is CSPGNITYNEQFF.